The 10 T cell receptor beta chains below all came from one sample that was sequenced in a study of T cells in Graves' hyperthyroidism and ophthalmopathy. RNA transcripts provided the source from which TCR beta CDR3 regions were amplified. The primer set for the first-round RT-PCR of the TCR CDR3 was HTBI. MiXCR was run by TCRdb on the multiplex PCR reads, yielding one entry per CDR3 protein. The sample has 800,000 or so distinct CDR3 sequences; roughly 40% are singletons. The sequencing sample was made of blood. Receptors originate from a man between 18 and 29 years old with Graves' hyperthyroidism.

This clonotype showed up just a few times. The gene calls are TRBV20-1 and TRBJ2-5; 10 bases map to TRBD1. The germline CDR1 and CDR2 sequences are DFQATT and SNEGSKA (reference sequence). The CDR3 totals 16 residues. After removal of 3 bases from V and 5 bases from J, the junction contained 12 bases not matched to a gene. CDR3 nucleotide sequence: TGCAGTGCTAGGGGGCAAGAGACAGGGGGCCGGGAGACCCAGTACTTC. Translation: CSARGQETGGRETQYF.

There are a few counts of this clonotype. The rearrangement links TRBV7-9 to TRBJ1-1; tentative D call: TRBD1 (5 bases). CDR3 length equals 14 residues. Trimming removed 3 bases at V and 2 bases at J, with 10 bases between. Germline CDR1 SEHNR, CDR2 FQNEAQ (reference sequence). The CDR3 coding sequence is TGTGCCAGCAGCTTGAACAGGTTTAACACTGAAGCTTTCTTT. This translates into CASSLNRFNTEAFF.

This chain connects TRBV19 to TRBJ2-7; D ambiguous. Germline loops: CDR1 LNHDA, CDR2 SQIVND (reference sequence). V gave up 3 bases and J gave up 0 bases, with 9 bases separating them. The CDR3 contains 14 residues. The CDR3 here is CASSIIGSSYEQYF. Here the CDR3 DNA reads TGTGCCAGTAGTATTATCGGCAGCTCCTACGAGCAGTACTTC.

The rearrangement links TRBV19 to TRBJ2-2; D not certain. The CDR3 loop spans 14 amino acids. V dropped 4 bases and J dropped 4 bases, with 10 bases sitting between them. Germline values: CDR1 LNHDA, CDR2 SQIVND (reference sequence). This CDR3 is CASSTGPRTGELFF. As DNA, the CDR3 is TGTGCCAGTAGTACCGGGCCTCGCACCGGGGAGCTGTTTTTT. Supplemented by reference TRBV19 and TRBJ2-2, the full variable domain reads DGGITQSPKYLFRKEGQNVTLSCEQNLNHDAMYWYRQDPGQGLRLIYYSQIVNDFQKGDIAEGYSVSREKKESFPLTVTSAQKNPTAFYLCASSTGPRTGELFFGEGSRLTVL.

This clonotype was observed many times. This sequence joins TRBV10-3 and TRBJ1-1, with D unclear. CDR3 length: 15 residues. Trimming stripped 5 bases from V and 3 bases from J, with 16 bases between. In germline, CDR1 is ENHRY, CDR2 SYGVKD. CDR3 protein: CAISRDEGIDTEAFF. The CDR3 bases are TGTGCCATCAGTAGGGATGAAGGGATCGACACTGAAGCTTTCTTT.

This clonotype appeared many times. The chain recombines TRBV7-9 with TRBJ2-7; TRBD1 aligns across 7 bases. V lost 3 bases and J lost 2; bases outside the gene matches: 4. The germline V gene encodes CDR1 SEHNR and CDR2 FQNEAQ (reference sequence). This CDR3 is 14 amino acids long. CDR3 sequence reads: CASSFDGQAYEQYF. In DNA, the CDR3 is TGTGCCAGCAGCTTCGACGGACAGGCCTACGAGCAGTACTTC.

A few counts support this clonotype. CDR3 in amino acids: CASSYSTGRENTEAFF. In DNA, the CDR3 is TGTGCCAGCAGTTACTCGACGGGAAGGGAAAACACTGAAGCTTTCTTT. The rearrangement links TRBV6-5 to TRBJ1-1; no clear D gene. Per the germline V gene, CDR1 is MNHEY and CDR2 is SVGAGI. Trimming removed 0 bases from V and 2 bases from J, with 13 bases in between. This CDR3 region has 16 residues.

This clonotype appeared once. A read error is possible here, since a much larger clone lies one base away. The V gene is TRBV29-1, the J gene TRBJ1-1; 8 positions match TRBD1. With 4 bases clipped from V and 9 bases from J, the junction kept 10 bases outside the gene matches. Germline CDR1 and CDR2: SQVTM and ANQGSEA. There are 13 residues in the CDR3. The CDR3 sequence: CSVVEQGDTKAFF. For the CDR3, the DNA is TGCAGCGTTGTTGAACAGGGGGATACTAAAGCTTTCTTT.

The rearrangement joins TRBV5-1 to TRBJ2-3; D is undetermined. The V and J ends lost 4 bases and 6 bases respectively, with 9 bases between them. CDR1 and CDR2 from the germline V gene are SGHRS and YFSETQ. CDR3 length: 12 residues. The CDR3 here is CASSQARDTQYF. CDR3 sequence (DNA): TGCGCCAGCAGCCAAGCGAGGGATACGCAGTATTTT.

In its sample, this clonotype was seen many times. The V and J genes are TRBV19 and TRBJ1-2; a weak D match, TRBD1 (5 bases). Trimming left V 6 bases short and J 7 bases short, with 15 bases between. This CDR3 has 13 residues. Germline V lookup: CDR1 LNHDA, CDR2 SQIVND (reference sequence). CDR3 region: CASSAGTRTGYTF. The CDR3 DNA reads as TGTGCCAGTAGCGCTGGGACGAGGACTGGCTACACCTTC.